This is a list of T cell receptor beta chains from one sample in a study of OX40 agonist ivuxolimab in advanced cancers. The method was immunoSEQ multiplex PCR; TCRdb's version includes in-frame clones alone and lacks a portion of them. The sample records tens of thousands of clones, approximately 90% being singletons. The sequencing used CD4+ or CD8+ T cells sorted from blood, collected in a trial of the OX40 agonist ivuxolimab. Every receptor here comes from an adult with an advanced solid tumor such as melanoma, head and neck, liver or kidney cancer. The CDR3 runs from the conserved cysteine through the conserved F or W. D genes are given only for firm matches. The listing skips clone size in some rows; elsewhere it reads once, few, many or a size class.

V	D	J	size	CDR3	DNA
TRBV18	-	TRBJ2-3	-	CASSPRALRDTQYF	TGTGCCAGCTCACCTCGGGCCCTTCGGGATACGCAGTATTTT
TRBV18	-	TRBJ1-5	once	CASSPQGIGYTQPQHF	TGTGCCAGCTCGCCACAGGGAATCGGCTATACTCAGCCCCAGCATTTT
TRBV7-9	TRBD1	TRBJ2-7	-	CASSLASPGTGNYEQYF	TGTGCCAGCAGCTTAGCTTCTCCCGGGACAGGGAACTACGAGCAGTACTTC
TRBV5-1	TRBD2	TRBJ2-2	once	CASRRSGSPGELFF	TGCGCCAGCAGACGCAGCGGGAGCCCTGGGGAGCTGTTTTTT
TRBV7-8	TRBD2	TRBJ2-1	once	CASSLVPALAGYNEQFF	TGTGCCAGCAGCTTAGTGCCCGCGCTAGCGGGGTACAATGAGCAGTTCTTC
TRBV4-1	-	TRBJ2-5	-	CASSQDPQGETQYF	TGCGCCAGCAGCCAAGACCCCCAGGGTGAGACCCAGTACTTC
TRBV19	-	TRBJ1-3	-	CASSTGFVGNTIYF	TGTGCCAGTAGTACGGGATTTGTAGGAAACACCATATATTTT
TRBV5-1	-	TRBJ2-1	-	CASSTGLTGSYNEQFF	TGCGCCAGCAGTACAGGATTAACAGGTTCCTACAATGAGCAGTTCTTC
TRBV6-6	-	TRBJ2-7	-	CASRGVYEQYF	TGTGCCAGCAGGGGAGTCTACGAGCAGTACTTC
TRBV5-1	-	TRBJ2-1	-	CASSELRVGAYNEQFF	TGCGCCAGCAGCGAACTCAGGGTAGGAGCCTACAATGAGCAGTTCTTC
TRBV7-8	-	TRBJ2-6	-	CASSPTPYGANVLTF	TGTGCCAGCAGCCCCACACCCTACGGGGCCAACGTCCTGACTTTC
TRBV18	TRBD1	TRBJ2-1	-	CASSPWVGQGINEQFF	TGTGCCAGCTCACCATGGGTGGGACAGGGGATCAATGAGCAGTTCTTC
TRBV2	-	TRBJ2-3	few	CASSRGTITDTQYF	TGTGCCAGCAGCCGCGGGACAATCACAGATACGCAGTATTTT
TRBV30	-	TRBJ1-2	-	CAWSSMTNYGYTF	TGTGCCTGGAGTTCCATGACTAACTATGGCTACACCTTC
TRBV15	-	TRBJ2-7	few	CATSRDTGGRPYEQYF	TGTGCCACCAGCAGAGACACCGGGGGCAGGCCCTACGAGCAGTACTTC
TRBV19	-	TRBJ1-2	-	CASRKDETNYGYTF	TGTGCCAGTAGGAAGGACGAAACTAACTATGGCTACACCTTC
TRBV5-1	TRBD1	TRBJ2-7	-	CASSGTGRTYEQYF	TGCGCCAGCAGTGGGACAGGGAGAACCTACGAGCAGTACTTC
TRBV5-6	-	TRBJ1-3	few	CASSLAQRAGNTIYF	TGTGCCAGCAGCTTGGCCCAACGTGCTGGAAACACCATATATTTT
TRBV30	-	TRBJ1-1	-	CAWRAWQGQRMVAFF	TGTGCCTGGAGGGCCTGGCAAGGACAGAGAATGGTAGCTTTCTTT
TRBV6-5	-	TRBJ1-1	once	CASNLLHENTEAFF	TGTGCCAGCAACCTACTACACGAGAACACTGAAGCTTTCTTT
TRBV19	TRBD2	TRBJ2-2	-	CASSIVLLAGVSTGELFF	TGTGCCAGTAGTATCGTCCTCCTAGCGGGAGTTTCTACCGGGGAGCTGTTTTTT
TRBV6-4	TRBD2	TRBJ2-1	-	CASSDSIAGGWNEQFF	TGTGCCAGCAGTGACTCCATAGCGGGAGGGTGGAATGAGCAGTTCTTC
TRBV5-1	TRBD2	TRBJ2-7	-	CASSYGTSGPYEQYF	TGCGCCAGCAGCTACGGGACTAGCGGACCATACGAGCAGTACTTC
TRBV5-6	-	TRBJ1-1	-	CASSRIPPGRTEAFF	TGTGCCAGCAGTCGTATCCCTCCGGGCCGCACTGAAGCTTTCTTT
TRBV7-9	-	TRBJ1-6	once	CASSLRVPFDPLKNSPLHF	TGTGCCAGCAGCTTACGGGTCCCTTTTGACCCCCTAAAAAATTCACCCCTCCACTTT
TRBV27	-	TRBJ2-1	-	CASRLGLEQFF	TGTGCCAGCAGATTGGGACTTGAGCAGTTCTTC
TRBV9	-	TRBJ2-7	-	CASSVDLAGRYEQYF	TGTGCCAGCAGCGTAGATCTAGCAGGGCGGTACGAGCAGTACTTC
TRBV12-2	-	TRBJ1-5	-	CASRSGQGRTHSTKGNQPQHF	TGTGCAAGTCGTTCGGGACAGGGTCGAACCCACTCGACGAAGGGCAATCAGCCCCAGCATTTT
TRBV6-6	-	TRBJ2-5	-	CASSYWQTSVDQYF	TGTGCCAGCAGTTACTGGCAGACGTCGGTTGACCAGTACTTC
TRBV7-9	TRBD1	TRBJ1-1	-	CASSAGQGHTEAFF	TGTGCCAGCAGCGCTGGACAGGGCCACACTGAAGCTTTCTTT
TRBV7-8	-	TRBJ1-1	-	CASSFWGEAFF	TGTGCCAGCAGCTTCTGGGGTGAAGCTTTCTTT
TRBV19	TRBD1	TRBJ1-1	-	CASSPLAGGTSNTEAFF	TGTGCCAGTAGTCCCCTAGCAGGGGGAACGTCGAACACTGAAGCTTTCTTT
TRBV4-2	-	TRBJ2-7	-	CASSSTAAYEQYF	TGTGCCAGCAGCTCCACCGCCGCCTACGAGCAGTACTTC
TRBV6-5	-	TRBJ2-7	few	CASSYRDTYEQYF	TGTGCCAGCAGTTACCGGGACACCTACGAGCAGTACTTC
TRBV7-2	-	TRBJ2-7	-	CASSLIGASYEQYF	TGTGCCAGCAGCCTGATCGGGGCCTCCTACGAGCAGTACTTC
TRBV27	-	TRBJ2-2	-	CASSLFLRANTGELFF	TGTGCCAGCAGTTTATTTTTACGAGCGAACACCGGGGAGCTGTTTTTT
TRBV6-6	-	TRBJ2-7	once	CASAPGGQSYEQYF	TGTGCCAGCGCCCCAGGAGGGCAATCCTACGAGCAGTACTTC
TRBV2	TRBD1	TRBJ2-1	-	CASRVTGGTHEQFF	TGTGCCAGCAGGGTTACAGGGGGCACGCATGAGCAGTTCTTC
TRBV5-1	-	TRBJ1-4	-	CASSLAGSEKLFF	TGCGCCAGCAGCTTGGCCGGGTCAGAAAAACTGTTTTTT
TRBV9	-	TRBJ2-3	-	CASSVQPGRNGDTQYF	TGTGCCAGCAGCGTGCAACCAGGGAGAAACGGAGATACGCAGTATTTT
TRBV5-4	-	TRBJ1-1	-	CASSLPGPLTNTEAFF	TGTGCCAGCAGCTTACCTGGACCCTTGACGAACACTGAAGCTTTCTTT
TRBV4-1	TRBD1	TRBJ1-2	-	CASSHIVRGQGLLSGYTF	TGCGCCAGCAGCCATATCGTGCGGGGACAGGGGTTACTTTCTGGCTACACCTTC
TRBV7-9	TRBD2	TRBJ2-5	-	CASATSGRPGTQYF	TGTGCCAGCGCTACTAGCGGGAGGCCTGGGACCCAGTACTTC
TRBV28	TRBD1	TRBJ1-5	-	CASSPLGTGSYQPQHF	TGTGCCAGCAGTCCCCTCGGGACAGGGTCTTATCAGCCCCAGCATTTT
TRBV4-1	TRBD2	TRBJ2-1	few	CASSQDLALAAHNEQFF	TGCGCCAGCAGCCAAGATTTGGCCCTAGCGGCTCACAATGAGCAGTTCTTC
TRBV6-6	-	TRBJ2-1	-	CASSQRQEYNEQFF	TGTGCCAGCAGTCAGCGACAGGAGTACAATGAGCAGTTCTTC